This T cell receptor (beta chain) was sequenced in a study of blood T cell repertoires in COVID-19. The protocol was immunoSEQ multiplex PCR, while the TCRdb copy is restricted to in-frame clones and leaves out a portion. The sample carries about 120,000 clones, about nine tenths recorded once. The receptor comes from a middle-aged man with acute or convalescent COVID-19. The sample consisted of peripheral blood.

Here the CDR3 DNA reads TGTGCCACCAGTGCCGGACAGTCTAATGAAAAACTGTTTTTT. It encodes CATSAGQSNEKLFF. This sequence joins TRBV24-1 and TRBJ1-4; D perhaps matches TRBD1 (6 bases). This CDR3 contains 14 residues. V lost 5 bases and J lost 3, with 9 bases in between. From germline, CDR1 is KGHDR and CDR2 SFDVKD.